This T cell receptor (beta chain) was identified in a study of T cell repertoires in cytomegalovirus infection. As regards this clonotype: The antigen is unknown.

V lost 0 bases and J 10 bases, leaving 12 bases between the germline ends. CDR1 and CDR2 from the germline V gene are MNHEY and SMNVEV (reference sequence). The CDR3 consists of 13 residues. Each CDR3 protein is one row after TCRdb ran MiXCR on the reads. The sample yields around 300,000 distinct CDR3 sequences, less than 25% seen once. The V gene is TRBV27, the J gene TRBJ1-1; a weak D match, TRBD1 (5 bases). The sequence was obtained from a human donor in good health (CMV status not recorded). Some clones in this sample may be carry-over from other donors' samples. Sample: cultured PBMCs, taken from culture after CMV antigen stimulation. CDR3 region: CASSLSGAPPAFF. The CDR3 DNA sequence: TGTGCCAGCAGTTTATCAGGGGCCCCTCCAGCTTTCTTT.